This T cell receptor beta chain was retrieved from a study of blood T cell repertoires in COVID-19. Study-level background: Collection of acute and convalescent COVID-19 samples took place in the United States, Italy and Spain. Sources were T cells, B-cell-depleted T cells, or PBMCs; the material itself was cDNA or gDNA.

Germline CDR1 SGHNT, CDR2 YENEEA. CDR3 size: 16 residues. The V and J ends lost 5 bases and 2 bases, in that order; junction bases with no gene match: 9. Sequenced by immunoSEQ multiplex PCR; TCRdb stores in-frame clones only, minus some. The top ten hold around 4.5% of the sample, which has under 95,000 clones, 87% seen once. This chain links TRBV11-3 with TRBJ2-3; 8 nucleotides line up with TRBD2. The TCR comes from a woman aged 80 or over with acute or convalescent COVID-19. The sequencing sample was made of peripheral blood. CDR3 nucleotide sequence: TGTGCCAGCAGCCAGGGGCTAGCGGGCACCACAGATACGCAGTATTTT. Translation: CASSQGLAGTTDTQYF.